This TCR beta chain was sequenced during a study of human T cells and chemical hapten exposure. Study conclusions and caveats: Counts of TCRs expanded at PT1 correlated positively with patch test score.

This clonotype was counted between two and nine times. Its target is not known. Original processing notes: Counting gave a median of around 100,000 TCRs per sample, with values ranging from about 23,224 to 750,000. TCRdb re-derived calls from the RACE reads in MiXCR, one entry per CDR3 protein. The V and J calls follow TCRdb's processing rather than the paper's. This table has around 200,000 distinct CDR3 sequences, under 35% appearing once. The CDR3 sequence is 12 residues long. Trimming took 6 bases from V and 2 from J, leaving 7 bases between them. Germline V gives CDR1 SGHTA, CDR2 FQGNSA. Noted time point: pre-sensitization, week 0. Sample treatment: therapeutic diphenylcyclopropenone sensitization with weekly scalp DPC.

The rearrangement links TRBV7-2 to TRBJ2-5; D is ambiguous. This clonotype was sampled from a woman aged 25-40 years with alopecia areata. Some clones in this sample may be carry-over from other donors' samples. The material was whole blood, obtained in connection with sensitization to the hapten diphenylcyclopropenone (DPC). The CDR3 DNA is TGTGCCAGCAGTCCGTATCAAGAGACCCAGTACTTC. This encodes CASSPYQETQYF.